The 12 T cell receptor beta chains listed next were all sequenced from one sample in a study of tumor and adjacent non-tumor tissue in lung cancer. The library came from three nested PCR rounds adapted from ARM-PCR protocols. Via MiXCR, TCRdb re-called the multiplex PCR reads, giving one row per CDR3 protein. The table has some 100,000 distinct CDR3 sequences, around three fifths seen once; the top ten hold less than 20%. This sample's RNA came from whole unsorted tissue. Distant lung tissue was collected more than 3 cm away from the tumor edge. Material for sequencing was distant non-tumor lung tissue. Source of these receptors: a man between 25 and 39 years old with non-small cell lung cancer.

Comment on this clonotype: The junction departs from germline at one end; a sequencing error may be responsible. The gene calls are TRBV12-3 or TRBV12-4 and TRBJ1-5; TRBD1 is a possible D gene (5 bases). This CDR3 region has 15 residues. The CDR3 DNA sequence: TGTGCCAGCAGACATGACGGGGGTTCCAATCAGGCCCAGCATTTT. Its protein is CASRHDGGSNQAQHF.

About this clonotype itself: One base away lies a much larger clone, so this may be a sequencing read error. This chain uses TRBV6-6 with TRBJ1-4; D not certain. V lost 6 bases and J lost 3, with 17 bases in between. The CDR3 length is 16 residues. CDR1 MNHNY and CDR2 SVGAGI come from the germline V gene (reference sequence). CDR3 sequence (DNA): TGTGCCAGCAGCAGCTACCCCTACAGCTCTAATGAAAAACTGTTTTTT. This gives the protein CASSSYPYSSNEKLFF.

The V and J genes are TRBV11-3 and TRBJ2-7; perhaps D is TRBD1 or TRBD2 (6 bases each). Trimming removed 6 bases from V and 3 bases from J, with 12 bases in between. Germline CDR1 SGHNT, CDR2 YENEEA. This CDR3 comprises 13 residues. Written as DNA, the CDR3 is TGTGCCAGCAGATCAGGGGAGGTCTACGAGCAGTACTTC. Translated: CASRSGEVYEQYF. Combining the CDR3 with reference TRBV11-3 and TRBJ2-7 gives the whole variable domain EAGVVQSPRYKIIEKKQPVAFWCNPISGHNTLYWYLQNLGQGPELLIRYENEEAVDDSQLPKDRFSAERLKGVDSTLKIQPAELGDSAVYLCASRSGEVYEQYFGPGTRLTVT.

About this clonotype itself: The junction does not match germline at one end; this may be a read error. The V and J genes are TRBV5-4 and TRBJ1-6; D not certain. This CDR3 spans 14 amino acids. Germline CDR1 and CDR2: SGHNT and YYREEE (reference sequence). For the CDR3, the DNA is TGTGCCAGTAGCTTGGGTCGGGGTGATTCACTCCTCCACTTT. Its protein is CASSLGRGDSLLHF. Filled out from reference TRBV5-4 and TRBJ1-6, the complete variable domain reads ETGVTQSPTHLIKTRGQQVTLRCSSQSGHNTVSWYQQALGQGPQFIFQYYREEENGRGNFPPRFSGLQFPNYSSELNVNALELDDSALYLCASSLGRGDSLLHFGNGTRLTVT.

This clonotype came up a few times. Given a much more abundant clone one base away, this may be a read error. The final CDR3 position lacks the conserved phenylalanine or tryptophan, pointing to a likely read error. This chain links TRBV6-5 with TRBJ2-7, with 7 bases aligning to TRBD2. The ends lost 2 bases at V and 3 bases at J; junction bases unmatched: 4. The CDR3 sequence is 14 residues long. Germline CDR1 reads MNHEY; CDR2 reads SVGAGI. DNA of the CDR3: TGTGCCAGCAGTTACAGGCGGGGGTTCTACGAGCAGTACTCC. It yields the protein CASSYRRGFYEQYS.

This clonotype has just a few counts. The chain is built from TRBV5-6 and TRBJ2-1; D not resolved. This CDR3 is 13 amino acids long. The ends were cut back, 1 base at V and 6 bases at J, with 8 bases in the middle. CDR1 and CDR2 from the germline V gene are SGHDT and YYEEEE. The DNA for the CDR3 is TGTGCCAGCAGCTTGAGGCTCGGCAATGAGCAGTTCTTC. Protein: CASSLRLGNEQFF. Full variable domain (missing parts from reference TRBV5-6 and TRBJ2-1): DAGVTQSPTHLIKTRGQQVTLRCSPKSGHDTVSWYQQALGQGPQFIFQYYEEEERQRGNFPDRFSGHQFPNYSSELNVNALLLGDSALYLCASSLRLGNEQFFGPGTRLTVL.

Concerning this clonotype: This may come from a read error, since a much larger clone is one base off. The rearrangement joins TRBV5-4 to TRBJ1-2; D possibly corresponds to TRBD1 (5 bases). CDR3 size: 16 residues. Germline V gene data show CDR1 as SGHNT and CDR2 as YYREEE (reference sequence). CDR3 sequence: CARSLGGLAGNYGYTF. CDR3 in DNA: TGTGCCAGGAGCTTGGGGGGTCTGGCAGGGAACTATGGCTACACCTTC.

This clonotype showed up many times. The chain employs TRBV10-3 and TRBJ2-7, with D perhaps matching TRBD2 (5 bases). The CDR3 is made up of 12 amino acids. V lost 4 bases to trimming and J lost 6 bases, with 10 bases between them. In germline, CDR1 is ENHRY, CDR2 SYGVKD. CDR3 DNA: TGTGCCATCAGTGCGCTGGGAGTCGAGCAGTACTTC. Residues: CAISALGVEQYF.

A remark on this clonotype: At one end the junction does not follow the germline gene, possibly because of a read error. The chain couples TRBV20-1 to TRBJ1-3; D call uncertain. This CDR3 is built from 14 residues. CDR1 is DFQATT and CDR2 is SNEGSKA in the germline V gene (reference sequence). The CDR3 is CSVREWTAPTTIYF. CDR3 DNA sequence: TGCAGTGTTAGAGAGTGGACCGCGCCGACCACCATATATTTT.

There are many counts of this clonotype. The CDR3 here is CASSTENTEAFF. CDR3 DNA sequence: TGTGCCAGCAGTACGGAGAACACTGAAGCTTTCTTT. The V gene is TRBV28, the J gene TRBJ1-1; D is uncertain. V lost 5 bases to trimming and J lost 1 base, with 5 bases between them. This CDR3 is 12 amino acids long. Germline V gene data show CDR1 as MDHEN and CDR2 as SYDVKM.

CDR3 nucleotide sequence: TGTGACAACAGCTTCCGGGGCAGACTAGACACCGGGGAGCTGTTTTTT. Protein: CDNSFRGRLDTGELFF. The J gene is TRBJ2-2, the V gene TRBV11-3; tentative D call: TRBD2 (6 bases). Germline V gene lookup returns CDR1 SGHNT and CDR2 YENEEA. This CDR3 spans 16 amino acids.

Comments on this clonotype: In this CDR3 the conserved last residue, phenylalanine or tryptophan, is missing, so a read error is likely. The chain employs TRBV20-1 and TRBJ2-1, with 10 bases lining up with TRBD2. CDR3 length equals 15 residues. Germline-derived CDR1 and CDR2 are DFQATT and SNEGSKA (reference sequence). V gave up 6 bases and J gave up 8 bases; unmatched junction bases: 13. CDR3 in DNA: TGCAGTGCCCTAACCGGGACTAGCGCTCTCCATGAGCAGTTCGTC. Its protein is CSALTGTSALHEQFV.